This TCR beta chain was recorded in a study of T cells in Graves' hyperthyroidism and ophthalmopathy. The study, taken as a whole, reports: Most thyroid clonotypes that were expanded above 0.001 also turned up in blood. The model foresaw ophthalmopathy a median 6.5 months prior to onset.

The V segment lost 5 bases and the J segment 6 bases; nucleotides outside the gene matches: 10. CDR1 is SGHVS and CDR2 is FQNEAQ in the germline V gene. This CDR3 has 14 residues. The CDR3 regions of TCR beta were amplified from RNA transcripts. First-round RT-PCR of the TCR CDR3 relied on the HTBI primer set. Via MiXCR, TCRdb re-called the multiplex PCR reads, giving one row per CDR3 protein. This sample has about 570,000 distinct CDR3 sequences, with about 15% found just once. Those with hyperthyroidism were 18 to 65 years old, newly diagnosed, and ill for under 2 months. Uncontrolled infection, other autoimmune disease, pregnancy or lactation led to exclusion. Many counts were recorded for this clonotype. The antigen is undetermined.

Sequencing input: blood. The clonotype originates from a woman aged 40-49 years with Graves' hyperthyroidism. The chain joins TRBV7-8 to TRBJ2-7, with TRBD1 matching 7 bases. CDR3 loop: CASSLPTGQAEQYF. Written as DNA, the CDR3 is TGTGCCAGCAGCCTACCGACAGGGCAGGCCGAGCAGTACTTC. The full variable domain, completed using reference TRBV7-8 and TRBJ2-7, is GAGVSQSPRYKVAKRGQDVALRCDPISGHVSLFWYQQALGQGPEFLTYFQNEAQLDKSGLPSDRFFAERPEGSVSTLKIQRTQQEDSAVYLCASSLPTGQAEQYFGPGTRLTVT.